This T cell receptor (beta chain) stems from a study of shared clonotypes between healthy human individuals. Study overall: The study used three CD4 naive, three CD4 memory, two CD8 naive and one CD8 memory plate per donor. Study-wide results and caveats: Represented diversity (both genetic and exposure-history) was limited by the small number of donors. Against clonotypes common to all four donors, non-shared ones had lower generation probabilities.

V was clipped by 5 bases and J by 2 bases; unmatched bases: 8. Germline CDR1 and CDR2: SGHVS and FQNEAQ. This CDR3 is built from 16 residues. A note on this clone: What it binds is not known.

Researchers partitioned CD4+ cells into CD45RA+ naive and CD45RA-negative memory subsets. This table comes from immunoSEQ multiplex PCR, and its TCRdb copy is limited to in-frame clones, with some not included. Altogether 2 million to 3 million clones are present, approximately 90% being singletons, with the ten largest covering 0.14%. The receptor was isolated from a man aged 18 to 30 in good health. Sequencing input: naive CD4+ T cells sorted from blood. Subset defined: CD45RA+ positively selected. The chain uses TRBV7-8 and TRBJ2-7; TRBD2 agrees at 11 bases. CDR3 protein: CASSKEIAGGTYEQYF. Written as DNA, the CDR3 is TGTGCCAGCAGCAAAGAAATAGCGGGGGGGACCTACGAGCAGTACTTC. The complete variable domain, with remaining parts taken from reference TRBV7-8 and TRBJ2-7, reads GAGVSQSPRYKVAKRGQDVALRCDPISGHVSLFWYQQALGQGPEFLTYFQNEAQLDKSGLPSDRFFAERPEGSVSTLKIQRTQQEDSAVYLCASSKEIAGGTYEQYFGPGTRLTVT.